This T cell receptor (beta chain) was obtained from a study of blood T cell repertoires in COVID-19. In the study overall: From the United States, Italy and Spain came samples of acute and convalescent COVID-19. T cells, B-cell-depleted T cells, or PBMCs provided the cDNA or gDNA that served as material.

Original processing methods: Amplifying reference gene primers gave estimates of nucleated cell counts. This table comes from immunoSEQ multiplex PCR, and its TCRdb copy is limited to in-frame clones, with some not included. V and J calls and clone size come straight from that table; D and trimming were deduced from the DNA. In the table there are about 80,000 clones, approximately 78% of which are singletons. J gave up 1 base and V 4 bases, and 9 bases lay outside the gene matches. CDR1 and CDR2 from the germline V gene are SGHRS and YFSETQ. The CDR3 length is 16 residues. The TCR originated in a man in his 60s with acute or convalescent COVID-19. The specimen was peripheral blood. The chain recombines TRBV5-1 with TRBJ2-3, with 7 positions matching TRBD2. The CDR3 coding sequence is TGCGCCAGCAGCGGAACTAGCGTGATTGGCACAGATACGCAGTATTTT. This sequence encodes CASSGTSVIGTDTQYF. The entire variable domain, with the rest obtained from reference TRBV5-1 and TRBJ2-3, is as follows: KAGVTQTPRYLIKTRGQQVTLSCSPISGHRSVSWYQQTPGQGLQFLFEYFSETQRNKGNFPGRFSGRQFSNSRSEMNVSTLELGDSALYLCASSGTSVIGTDTQYFGPGTRLTVL.